This T cell receptor (beta chain) comes out of a study of technical replicates of blood from a few donors. Germline assignment: CDR1 GTSNPN and CDR2 SVGIG (reference sequence). The CDR3 spans 16 residues. Trimming removed 6 bases from V and 1 base from J; junction bases left unmatched: 11. Assay: immunoSEQ multiplex PCR; the TCRdb copy retains only in-frame clones and omits some. The table lists 55,000 to 80,000 clones, 95% to 98% of them singletons. The chain couples TRBV30 to TRBJ1-1; 10 positions match TRBD1. Sequenced input: T cells isolated from PBMCs. The sequence was obtained from a human donor in good health. The CDR3 region is CACPSGTGDRNTEAFF. CDR3 in DNA: TGTGCCTGCCCCTCCGGGACAGGGGACAGGAACACTGAAGCTTTCTTT.